The clone carrying this T cell receptor (beta chain) was counted at least ten times. The antigen remains unidentified. These data come from a study of regulatory T cells in long-lasting Graves disease. Overall study findings and caveats: With persistent disease, TRBV28, TRBJ1-2 and TRBJ2-5 were the favored segments. TCR diversity in persistent Graves' patients was below that of newly diagnosed ones.

TCR beta libraries were built with iRepertoire HTBI primers and Arm-PCR of CDR3 regions. TCRdb used MiXCR to reprocess the multiplex PCR reads, holding one entry per CDR3 protein. Here the sample spans some 560,000 distinct CDR3 sequences, roughly 16% being singletons. Trimming removed 0 bases at V and 4 bases at J, with 10 bases between. This CDR3 is built from 14 residues. CDR1 SGHRS and CDR2 YFSETQ come from the germline V gene. Time point described: newly diagnosed GD, antithyroid drugs for less than 3 months. With RNA extracted from PBMCs as input, the TCR library was made. In addition, the sample was reused for a study of T cells in Graves' hyperthyroidism and ophthalmopathy.

Sequenced here: peripheral blood mononuclear cells (PBMCs), sampled at new diagnosis, from a patient treated with antithyroid drugs. This sequence joins TRBV5-1 and TRBJ1-1, with D hard to call. This TCR derives from a woman between 40 and 65 years old with Graves disease. The CDR3 DNA sequence: TGCGCCAGCAGCTTGGAAGTAGGTGGCACTGAAGCTTTCTTT. Translated, it gives CASSLEVGGTEAFF. The full variable domain, completed using reference TRBV5-1 and TRBJ1-1, is KAGVTQTPRYLIKTRGQQVTLSCSPISGHRSVSWYQQTPGQGLQFLFEYFSETQRNKGNFPGRFSGRQFSNSRSEMNVSTLELGDSALYLCASSLEVGGTEAFFGQGTRLTVV.